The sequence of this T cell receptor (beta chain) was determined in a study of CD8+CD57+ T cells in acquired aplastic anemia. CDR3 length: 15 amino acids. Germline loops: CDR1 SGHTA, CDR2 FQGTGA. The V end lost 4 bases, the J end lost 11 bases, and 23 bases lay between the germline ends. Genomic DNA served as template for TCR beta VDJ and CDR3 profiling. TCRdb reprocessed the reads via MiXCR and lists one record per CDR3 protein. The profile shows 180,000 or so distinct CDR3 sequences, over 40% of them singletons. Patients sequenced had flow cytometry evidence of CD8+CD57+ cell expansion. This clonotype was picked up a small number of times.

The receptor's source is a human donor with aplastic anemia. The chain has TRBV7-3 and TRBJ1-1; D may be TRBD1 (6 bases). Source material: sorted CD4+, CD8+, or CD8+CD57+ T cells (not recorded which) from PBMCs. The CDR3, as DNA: TGTGCCAGCAGCTCGCACGATTACAGGGACCCAGAGGCTTTCTTT. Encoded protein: CASSSHDYRDPEAFF.